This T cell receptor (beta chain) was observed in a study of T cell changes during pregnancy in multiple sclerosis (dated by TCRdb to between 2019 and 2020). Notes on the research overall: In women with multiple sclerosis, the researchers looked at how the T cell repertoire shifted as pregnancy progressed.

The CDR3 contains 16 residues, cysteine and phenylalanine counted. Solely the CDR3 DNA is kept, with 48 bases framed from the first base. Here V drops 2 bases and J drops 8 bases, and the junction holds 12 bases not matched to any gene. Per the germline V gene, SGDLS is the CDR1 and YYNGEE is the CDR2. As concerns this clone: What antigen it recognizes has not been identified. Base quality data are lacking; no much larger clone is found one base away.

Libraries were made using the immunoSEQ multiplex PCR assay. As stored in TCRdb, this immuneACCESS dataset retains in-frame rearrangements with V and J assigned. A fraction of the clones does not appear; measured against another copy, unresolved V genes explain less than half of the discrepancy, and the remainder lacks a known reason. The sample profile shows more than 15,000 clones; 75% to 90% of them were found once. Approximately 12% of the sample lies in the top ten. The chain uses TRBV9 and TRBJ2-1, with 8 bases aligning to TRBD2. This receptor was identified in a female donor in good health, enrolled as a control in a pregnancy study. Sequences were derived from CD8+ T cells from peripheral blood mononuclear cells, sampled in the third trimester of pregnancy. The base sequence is TGTGCCAGCAGCGTGAGGCGGGAGGCCCCTTTGGATGAGCAGTTCTTC. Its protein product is CASSVRREAPLDEQFF.